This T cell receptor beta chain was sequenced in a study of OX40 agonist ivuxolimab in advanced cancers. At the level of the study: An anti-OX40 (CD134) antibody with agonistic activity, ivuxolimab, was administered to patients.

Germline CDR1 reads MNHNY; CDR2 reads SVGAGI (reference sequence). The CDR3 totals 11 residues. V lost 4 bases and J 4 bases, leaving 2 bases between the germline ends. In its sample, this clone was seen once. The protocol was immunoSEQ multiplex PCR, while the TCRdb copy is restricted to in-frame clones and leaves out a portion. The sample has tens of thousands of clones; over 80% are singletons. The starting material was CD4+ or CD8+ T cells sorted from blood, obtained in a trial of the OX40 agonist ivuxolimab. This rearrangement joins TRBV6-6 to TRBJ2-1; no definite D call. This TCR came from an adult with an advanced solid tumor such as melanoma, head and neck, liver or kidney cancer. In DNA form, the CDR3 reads TGTGCCAGCAGTTGGTACAATGAGCAGTTCTTC. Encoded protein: CASSWYNEQFF.